This TCR beta chain was sequenced for a study of blood T cell repertoires in COVID-19. Study-level background: Sources were T cells, B-cell-depleted T cells, or PBMCs; the material itself was cDNA or gDNA.

Study processing details: Amplifying reference gene primers gave estimates of nucleated cell counts. Clones were read by immunoSEQ multiplex PCR, and TCRdb kept only the in-frame ones, dropping some. D and trimming were read from the DNA, whereas the V and J calls and clone size are those reported in that table. The sample yields 100,000 or so clones, roughly 71% seen once. CDR3 size: 11 residues. Germline values: CDR1 SQVTM, CDR2 ANQGSEA. Trimming left V 7 bases short and J 7 bases short, with 14 bases between. The rearrangement links TRBV29-1 to TRBJ2-7; tentative D call: TRBD1 (7 bases). The sample taken for sequencing was peripheral blood. The clonotype comes from a man older than 75 with acute or convalescent COVID-19. CDR3 coding DNA: TGCAGCGGCGAGACAGGGAGGGAGCAGTACTTC. Residues: CSGETGREQYF.